These T cell receptor beta chains were read from a single sample in a study of blood T cell repertoires in COVID-19. TCRdb's copy holds only in-frame clones and misses some; the assay was immunoSEQ multiplex PCR. Among about 280,000 clones listed, under 90% were seen once. The material sequenced was peripheral blood. These receptors were collected from a woman in her twenties or thirties with COVID-19, enrolled during active disease. Both conserved end residues are part of each CDR3. A D gene is named only where the DNA matches it firmly. Size values are once, few and many counts, or a class for expanded clones, and some rows have none.

V gene	CDR3 length	D gene	clone size	J gene	CDR3 DNA	CDR3 protein
TRBV12-3/TRBV12-4	12	.	.	TRBJ1-6	TGTGCCAGCAGTACAGGGAACCCACCCCTCCACTTT	CASSTGNPPLHF
TRBV4-2	15	TRBD2	.	TRBJ2-1	TGTGCCAGCAGCCAAACAGCGGGGGGGCACAATGAGCAGTTCTTC	CASSQTAGGHNEQFF
TRBV10-3	15	TRBD1	.	TRBJ2-3	TGTGCCATCAGTGGGGGACAGGGCCACACAGATACGCAGTATTTT	CAISGGQGHTDTQYF
TRBV10-3	17	.	.	TRBJ2-2	TGTGCCACCCTCATCCGGGCCCGGGGGACGGGGACCGGGGAGCTGTTTTTT	CATLIRARGTGTGELFF
TRBV5-1	14	.	few	TRBJ1-4	TGCGCCAGCAGCTTGGCCCCTAACGGTGGAAAACTGTTTTTT	CASSLAPNGGKLFF
TRBV5-1	15	.	.	TRBJ1-1	TGCGCCAGCAGCTGGTCCCCGACAGAGAACACTGAAGCTTTCTTT	CASSWSPTENTEAFF
TRBV25-1	11	.	.	TRBJ1-2	TGTGCCAGCAGTGACGGCTATGGCTACACCTTC	CASSDGYGYTF
TRBV4-2	14	TRBD1	.	TRBJ2-7	TGTGCCAGCAGCCTTCAAGGGGCAGGGGGCGAGCAGTACTTC	CASSLQGAGGEQYF
TRBV20-1	14	TRBD2	.	TRBJ2-3	TGCAGTGCTAGTTTGCCGGGGGGGTCAGATACGCAGTATTTT	CSASLPGGSDTQYF
TRBV7-4	15	.	.	TRBJ1-5	TGTGCCAGCACAGAGGGGGGGGCAAGCAATCAGCCCCAGCATTTT	CASTEGGASNQPQHF
TRBV19	13	.	.	TRBJ1-2	TGTGCCAGTAACGGTCAGGTTGGATATGGCTACACCTTC	CASNGQVGYGYTF
TRBV5-1	17	TRBD2	.	TRBJ2-3	TGCGCCAGCGCCCGGAGGAGTGGCGGGGGGGCGTCAGATACGCAGTATTTT	CASARRSGGGASDTQYF
TRBV2	15	.	.	TRBJ2-1	TGTGCCAGCAGGTACGACGCGACAAGCTACAATGAGCAGTTCTTC	CASRYDATSYNEQFF
TRBV5-6	14	.	once	TRBJ1-2	TGTGCCAGCAGCCTGGTAGAGGGTAGCTATGGCTACACCTTC	CASSLVEGSYGYTF
TRBV25-1	16	TRBD2	.	TRBJ2-3	TGTGCCAGCAGTGATGTTCGGGGGGGGCAGCCAGATACGCAGTATTTT	CASSDVRGGQPDTQYF
TRBV19	14	.	.	TRBJ2-2	TGTGCCAGTAGTATATCCGGGATAACCGGGGAGCTGTTTTTT	CASSISGITGELFF
TRBV2	12	.	few	TRBJ1-3	TGTGCCAGCAGTGACCAGGGAAACACCATATATTTT	CASSDQGNTIYF
TRBV23-1	17	.	.	TRBJ1-2	TGCGCCAGCATTCAGTACCCGCCAGGGAGGTATAGTCATGGCTACACCTTC	CASIQYPPGRYSHGYTF